This T cell receptor (beta chain) was sequenced during a study of CD8 T cells in Susac syndrome (dated 2019 in TCRdb). In terms of the full investigation: Whether CD8+ T cell activation and differentiation in Susac syndrome was antigen driven was tested using repertoire sequencing. Results and caveats for the whole study, not just this receptor: The study acknowledged that relatively few individuals were included in the TCR sequencing and HLA analysis.

RNA was extracted using the RNeasy kit, and roughly 0.45 to 1 microgram was reverse transcribed with random hexamers. TCR beta CDR3 regions were amplified with the immunoSEQ multiplex PCR assay covering 54 Vbeta and 13 Jbeta segments. PCR amplification bias was corrected using a synthetic template baseline for primer optimization and computational correction. The paper's processing steps were these. Reads were assigned to V, D and J genes according to IMGT and analyzed in immunoSEQ Analyzer, with only productive sequences retained. Clonality was calculated as one minus the Shannon entropy normalized by log2 of the number of productive unique sequences. For each patient and control, public and private clones were evaluated within the 100 most prevalent clones. Susac-specific clones were defined as absent from healthy and MS cohorts, roughly 1,100 published viral clones and other ImmuneACCESS disease sequences. Using fastp at Q25 and MiXCR, TCRdb reprocessed the public reads and kept productive beta chains. Entries are consolidated by CDR3 protein sequence, retaining the most common genes and DNA. TCRdb's processing, not the authors', yielded these V and J calls. The sample contains about 200,000 distinct CDR3 sequences, 90% to 95% of them found a single time. The top ten constitute about 0.096% of the sample.

Peripheral blood CD8+ and CD4+ T cells from healthy donors, Susac syndrome patients and multiple sclerosis patients were profiled by high-throughput TCR beta sequencing. Multiple sclerosis controls were treatment-naive patients with stable or active relapsing-remitting disease fulfilling revised McDonald criteria. Bulk CD8+ and CD4+ T cells were purified magnetically by negative isolation, whereas CD8+ TEMRA cells were enriched by FACS. Blood was collected in EDTA tubes and processed within 24 hours, with PBMCs isolated through density gradient centrifugation. PBMCs intended for TCR sequencing were cryopreserved in liquid nitrogen and thawed later in a water bath at 37 degrees C. A purity of at least 90% was achieved for sorted or isolated CD4+, CD8+ and CD8+ TEMRA cells. Of note for this clonotype: Its antigen remains undetermined. No much larger clone is present one base from it, and per-base qualities are unavailable.

V sheds 4 bases and J sheds 0 bases, leaving 16 bases between their ends. The CDR1 and CDR2 encoded by the germline V gene are SGHDT and YYEEEE. The CDR3 sequence holds 16 residues, the cysteine and phenylalanine included. The CDR3 DNA has 48 bases and is translated from base 1. Sequenced material: CD4+ T cells from PBMCs. The sequence is built from TRBV5-6 and TRBJ2-5; the D gene cannot be named for sure. This TCR was recovered from a human donor with multiple sclerosis. CDR3 sequence: CASSPPGRYYQETQYF. The bases are TGTGCCAGCAGCCCCCCTGGCAGGTACTACCAAGAGACCCAGTACTTC.